The following is a T cell receptor beta chain sequence with its context. This record belongs to a study of blood T cell repertoires in COVID-19. The repertoire was sequenced with immunoSEQ multiplex PCR; TCRdb's copy has only in-frame clones and lacks some. The table records about 250,000 clones, about 84% of them present only once. The clonotype originates from a woman at least 80 years old with COVID-19, enrolled during active disease. Material for sequencing was peripheral blood.

CDR3 region: CASSELGQRYNSPLHF. CDR3 DNA sequence: TGTGCCAGCAGTGAATTAGGACAGCGATATAATTCACCCCTCCACTTT. The genes are TRBV6-1 and TRBJ1-6; a possible D gene is TRBD1 (6 bases). The CDR3 sequence is 16 residues long. Germline CDR1 and CDR2: MNHNS and SASEGT. Trimming left V 2 bases short and J 4 bases short, with 12 bases between.